This T cell receptor (beta chain) comes out of a study of OX40 agonist ivuxolimab in advanced cancers. Study-level information: Across the patients, intravenous ivuxolimab was delivered every 2 weeks at 0.01 to 10 mg/kg.

This clone was counted a single time. Its antigen is undetermined. Sequencing used immunoSEQ multiplex PCR; TCRdb keeps in-frame clones, though not all of them. The table has roughly 29,000 clones, around 87% seen once; the top ten hold roughly 31%. Findings and caveats of the study: Both CD4+ and CD8+ T cell populations in blood had undergone clonal expansion by week 6 at 0.1 to 3.0 mg/kg. Antigen specificity was not determined for the expanded peripheral T cells. Expanded clones tended on average to be more numerous among CD8+ T cells than CD4+.

The CDR3 totals 13 residues. Trimming cost V 0 bases and J 3 bases, with 6 bases left between them. Germline V gene lookup returns CDR1 SGHNT and CDR2 YYREEE (reference sequence). Sequenced material: CD4+ or CD8+ T cells sorted from blood, taken in a trial of the OX40 agonist ivuxolimab. This chain joins TRBV5-4 and TRBJ2-5; D not certain. The sequence was collected from an adult with an advanced solid tumor such as melanoma, head and neck, liver or kidney cancer. In DNA form, the CDR3 reads TGTGCCAGCAGCTTGGTGGGCAAAGAGACCCAGTACTTC. It codes for CASSLVGKETQYF.